What follows are 31 T cell receptor beta chains derived from one specimen sequenced in a study of breast tumors, draining lymph nodes, adjacent tissues. MiXCR, applied by TCRdb to the multiplex PCR reads, yields one record per CDR3 protein. The sample has about 270,000 distinct CDR3 sequences, around 31% seen once. Axillary draining lymph nodes of breast cancer patients supplied the node samples. Sequenced sample: axillary lymph node tissue. The receptors shown here come from a female donor with breast cancer. Some clones in this sample may be carry-over from other donors' samples.

V gene TRBV27 combines with J gene TRBJ2-7; tentatively, D is TRBD2 (5 bases). Germline values: CDR1 MNHEY, CDR2 SMNVEV (reference sequence). Trimming took 3 bases from V and 4 from J, leaving 10 bases between them. This CDR3 has 13 amino acids. CDR3 coding DNA: TGTGCCAGCAGTTTCGGGGTCCAATACGAGCAGTACTTC. It codes for CASSFGVQYEQYF.

A remark on this clonotype: This may be a read error, as it is one base from a much larger clone. In nucleotides, the CDR3 is TGTGCCAGCAGGAGACTAGCGGAGTATCACGAGACCCAGTACTTC. This gives the protein CASRRLAEYHETQYF. V is TRBV5-1 and J is TRBJ2-5, with TRBD2 matching 9 bases. CDR3 length: 15 amino acids. Germline V CDR1 and CDR2: SGHRS, YFSETQ.

This clonotype was seen at least ten times. The rearrangement joins TRBV20-1 to TRBJ2-7; 7 bases line up with TRBD2. Trimming cost V 0 bases and J 3 bases; bases outside gene matches: 5. Germline CDR1 DFQATT, CDR2 SNEGSKA (reference sequence). The CDR3 is made up of 14 amino acids. The CDR3 DNA is TGCAGTGCTAGAGAGGAGGCGGGAGTCTACGAGCAGTACTTC. Amino acid sequence: CSAREEAGVYEQYF.

A remark on this clonotype: Since no conserved phenylalanine or tryptophan closes the CDR3, a read error is the likely cause. CDR3 protein: CATSDRVGANVLTP. CDR3 bases: TGTGCCACCAGCGACAGGGTTGGGGCCAACGTCCTGACTCCC. The chain has TRBV15 and TRBJ2-6; TRBD1 matches 7 bases. With 5 bases clipped from V and 3 bases from J, the junction kept 1 base outside the gene matches. The CDR3 contains 14 residues. The germline V gene encodes CDR1 LNHNV and CDR2 YYDKDF (reference sequence).

The CDR3 region has the DNA TGCGCCAGCAGTAGACAGGGAATGGGAGAAAAACTGTTTTTT. It is translated as CASSRQGMGEKLFF. The chain couples TRBV10-1 to TRBJ1-4; 7 nucleotides agree with TRBD1. After removal of 5 bases from V and 8 bases from J, the junction contained 8 bases not matched to a gene. Germline lookup yields CDR1 WNHNN and CDR2 SYGVQD (reference sequence). This CDR3 is built from 14 residues.

This chain connects TRBV20-1 to TRBJ1-3; D uncertain. This CDR3 contains 13 residues. V lost 6 bases to trimming and J lost 4 bases, with 13 bases between them. CDR1 is DFQATT and CDR2 is SNEGSKA in the germline V gene (reference sequence). As DNA, the CDR3 is TGCAGTGCCCTACCGACACCGGGAAACACCATATATTTT. Translating it yields CSALPTPGNTIYF.

The V gene is TRBV18, the J gene TRBJ2-1; TRBD2 might be the D (5 bases). CDR1 is KGHSH, CDR2 LQKENI, per germline. The CDR3 has 13 residues. Trimming removed 0 bases from V and 5 bases from J, with 5 bases in between. This CDR3 is CASSPPLDNEQFF. The CDR3 DNA sequence: TGTGCCAGCTCACCACCACTAGACAATGAGCAGTTCTTC.

Ten or more counts support this clonotype. The chain recombines TRBV11-2 with TRBJ1-3; perhaps TRBD1 as D (5 bases). The CDR3 is made up of 13 amino acids. V was shortened by 7 bases and J by 1 base, with 8 bases between the two germline ends. Germline V CDR1 and CDR2: SGHAT, FQNNGV. The CDR3 loop reads CASNGGSGNTIYF. The CDR3 DNA reads TGTGCCAGCAACGGGGGGTCTGGAAACACCATATATTTT.

There are many counts of this clonotype. This chain joins TRBV5-1 and TRBJ2-7; D may be TRBD2 (7 bases). V was trimmed by 0 bases and J by 6 bases, leaving 16 bases between them. This CDR3 is built from 15 residues. The V gene's germline CDR1 is SGHRS and CDR2 YFSETQ. Written as DNA, the CDR3 is TGCGCCAGCAGCTTGGCCGCCCGGGGGGCAGGCGAGCAGTACTTC. It yields the protein CASSLAARGAGEQYF.

This clonotype was counted at least ten times. The chain carries TRBV19 and TRBJ1-3; tentatively, D is TRBD1 (6 bases). V was cut by 5 bases and J by 0 bases, with 11 bases left in between. Looked up from germline, CDR1 is LNHDA and CDR2 is SQIVND (reference sequence). This CDR3 comprises 15 residues. As DNA, the CDR3 is TGTGCCAGTAGTCAGCAGGGGAACTCTGGAAACACCATATATTTT. It codes for CASSQQGNSGNTIYF.

Concerning this clonotype itself: A single base separates this from a much larger clone, so it may be a read error. The chain combines TRBV10-3 with TRBJ2-3; D gene unclear. The germline V gene encodes CDR1 ENHRY and CDR2 SYGVKD. The CDR3 is made up of 16 amino acids. V dropped 10 bases and J dropped 0 bases, with 20 bases sitting between them. The CDR3 sequence: CASRPLRSGSTDTQYF. The CDR3 DNA follows: TGTGCCAGCAGACCCCTTAGGTCAGGTAGCACAGATACGCAGTATTTT.

This clonotype was picked up many times. This rearrangement joins TRBV7-8 to TRBJ1-6, with 7 bases lining up with TRBD1. The V segment lost 1 base and the J segment 10 bases; nucleotides outside the gene matches: 4. The CDR3 is made up of 14 amino acids. Germline CDR1 reads SGHVS; CDR2 reads FQNEAQ. The CDR3 loop reads CASSLVTGWSPLHF. Here the CDR3 DNA reads TGTGCCAGCAGCTTAGTGACAGGGTGGTCACCCCTCCACTTT.

This clonotype has at least ten counts. This chain joins TRBV29-1 and TRBJ1-2; no reliable D call. CDR3 length: 12 residues. The V end lost 6 bases, the J end lost 6 bases, and 14 bases lay between the germline ends. The germline V gene encodes CDR1 SQVTM and CDR2 ANQGSEA. This chain's CDR3 is CSVTQSPDGYTF. CDR3 DNA: TGCAGCGTGACACAGAGTCCGGATGGCTACACCTTC. Supplemented by reference TRBV29-1 and TRBJ1-2, the full variable domain reads SAVISQKPSRDICQRGTSLTIQCQVDSQVTMMFWYRQQPGQSLTLIATANQGSEATYESGFVIDKFPISRPNLTFSTLTVSNMSPEDSSIYLCSVTQSPDGYTFGSGTRLTVV.

V gene TRBV9 combines with J gene TRBJ2-7, with D perhaps matching TRBD1 or TRBD2 (6 bases each). Trimming cost V 0 bases and J 5 bases, with 9 bases left between them. Germline V lookup: CDR1 SGDLS, CDR2 YYNGEE. CDR3 size: 13 residues. CDR3 sequence: CASSVVGGHEQYF. Here the CDR3 DNA reads TGTGCCAGCAGCGTAGTGGGGGGCCACGAGCAGTACTTC.

The V call is TRBV19, the J call TRBJ1-2; D unclear. The V gene lost 4 bases and the J gene lost 12 bases, with 6 bases spanning the gap. There are 9 residues in the CDR3. Germline assignment: CDR1 LNHDA and CDR2 SQIVND (reference sequence). CDR3 sequence (DNA): TGTGCCAGTAGTAAAGGGAACACCTTC. Translated, it gives CASSKGNTF.

Comments on this clonotype: A read error may be the cause here, since a much bigger clone is one base away. The chain recombines TRBV20-1 with TRBJ2-7, with TRBD2 matching 16 bases. CDR1 is DFQATT, CDR2 SNEGSKA, per germline (reference sequence). The ends lost 3 bases at V and 3 bases at J; junction bases unmatched: 2. The CDR3 contains 15 residues. The CDR3 DNA sequence: TGCAGTGCTAGGGGACTAGCGGGAGGGCACTACGAGCAGTACTTC. Its translation: CSARGLAGGHYEQYF.

In its sample, this clonotype was seen many times. V gene TRBV3-1 combines with J gene TRBJ1-2; 7 nucleotides align to TRBD1. CDR3 length equals 13 residues. Germline V gene data show CDR1 as LGHDT and CDR2 as YNNKEL (reference sequence). With 6 bases clipped from V and 4 bases from J, the junction kept 5 bases outside the gene matches. The CDR3 sequence: CASSRDSSYGYTF. In DNA, the CDR3 is TGTGCCAGCAGTCGGGACAGCAGCTATGGCTACACCTTC.

This clonotype has at least ten counts. V usage is TRBV6-1 and J usage is TRBJ2-2; TRBD2 might be the D (6 bases). Between the trimmed V and J ends, which lost 3 bases and 0 bases, there was a span of 8 bases. There are 15 residues in the CDR3. Germline-derived CDR1 and CDR2 are MNHNS and SASEGT. The CDR3 here is CASSEGRSNTGELFF. As DNA, the CDR3 is TGTGCCAGCAGTGAGGGGAGGTCGAACACCGGGGAGCTGTTTTTT.

This clonotype was found many times. This chain uses TRBV2 with TRBJ2-7, with 11 bases identical to TRBD2. CDR1 is SNHLY and CDR2 is FYNNEI in the germline V gene. The length of the CDR3 is 17 residues. Trimming removed 4 bases from V and 0 bases from J; junction bases left unmatched: 8. The DNA for the CDR3 is TGTGCCAGCAGTGGGGGCCTAGCGGGAGGTATCTCCTACGAGCAGTACTTC. It encodes CASSGGLAGGISYEQYF. Based on the CDR3 plus reference TRBV2 and TRBJ2-7, the full variable domain is EPEVTQTPSHQVTQMGQEVILRCVPISNHLYFYWYRQILGQKVEFLVSFYNNEISEKSEIFDDQFSVERPDGSNFTLKIRSTKLEDSAMYFCASSGGLAGGISYEQYFGPGTRLTVT.

The table lists this clonotype with a count of one. This chain links TRBV10-2 with TRBJ2-1, with TRBD2 identical over 13 bases. After removal of 9 bases from V and 1 base from J, the junction contained 6 bases not matched to a gene. Germline values: CDR1 WSHSY, CDR2 SAAADI. The CDR3 loop spans 16 amino acids. CDR3 nucleotides: TGCGCCAGTTTCGGGACTAGCGGGATTTCCTACAATGAGCAGTTCTTC. This codes for CASFGTSGISYNEQFF.

The chain links TRBV7-9 to TRBJ2-7; weak D call: TRBD2 (6 bases). V gave up 5 bases and J gave up 7 bases, with 18 bases separating them. The CDR3 runs 14 residues. The V gene's germline CDR1 is SEHNR and CDR2 FQNEAQ (reference sequence). DNA for the CDR3: TGTGCCAGCAGCACCCGGAGGGCCGGTGGGGAGCAGTACTTC. This encodes CASSTRRAGGEQYF.

The rearrangement uses TRBV29-1 and TRBJ2-1; 7 positions agree with TRBD2. V lost 4 bases, J lost 1 base, and 7 bases stayed unmatched. The CDR3 consists of 15 residues. Germline-derived CDR1 and CDR2 are SQVTM and ANQGSEA. The CDR3 nucleotides are TGCAGCGTTGGTCGCGGGAGCTGGTCCTACAATGAGCAGTTCTTC. Protein product: CSVGRGSWSYNEQFF.

The V call is TRBV6-4, the J call TRBJ1-1, with a weak D call TRBD1 (5 bases). Per germline, CDR1 MRHNA and CDR2 SNTAGT. This CDR3 comprises 14 residues. V lost 3 bases to trimming and J lost 11 bases, with 19 bases between them. The CDR3 reads CASSENAWGGTAFF. Written as DNA, the CDR3 is TGTGCCAGCAGTGAAAACGCTTGGGGGGGTACGGCTTTCTTT.

There are many counts of this clonotype. The chain combines TRBV4-1 with TRBJ1-4; a weak D match, TRBD1 (5 bases). Germline assignment: CDR1 MGHRA and CDR2 YSYEKL. Trimming cost V 3 bases and J 0 bases, with 8 bases left between them. The CDR3 is 15 residues long. As DNA, the CDR3 is TGCGCCAGCAGCCAGGGACGGACAACTAATGAAAAACTGTTTTTT. It is translated as CASSQGRTTNEKLFF.

In this sample, this clonotype turned up a few times. A much larger clone is a single base away; this may be a read error. The V call is TRBV5-4, the J call TRBJ1-6, with a possible D match to TRBD1 (5 bases). V lost 1 base and J lost 5, with 10 bases in between. The CDR3 runs 15 residues. Germline V gene data show CDR1 as SGHNT and CDR2 as YYREEE (reference sequence). The CDR3 DNA sequence: TGTGCCAGCAGCTTGATACAGGCGCATAATTCACCCCTCCACTTT. Residues: CASSLIQAHNSPLHF.

This clonotype was picked up many times. The chain couples TRBV20-1 to TRBJ2-2; 13 bases are a match to TRBD2. Looked up from germline, CDR1 is DFQATT and CDR2 is SNEGSKA (reference sequence). V was clipped by 6 bases and J by 5 bases; unmatched bases: 12. This CDR3 region has 17 residues. The CDR3 bases are TGCAGTGCCCGGACTAGCGGGAGTGAATGGAGTACCGGGGAGCTGTTTTTT. Translated, it gives CSARTSGSEWSTGELFF.

This clonotype was detected ten times or more. The chain has TRBV2 and TRBJ1-4; TRBD1 agrees at 7 bases. This CDR3 spans 14 amino acids. CDR1 and CDR2 (germline): SNHLY, FYNNEI. V trimming: 8 bases; J trimming: 4 bases; junction bases outside the gene matches: 7. The CDR3 spells CASGWTGDNEKLFF. In nucleotides, the CDR3 is TGTGCCAGCGGATGGACAGGTGATAATGAAAAACTGTTTTTT.

Regarding this clonotype: The junction differs from germline at one of its ends, possibly a read error. The chain recombines TRBV10-2 with TRBJ2-3, with 7 bases matching TRBD1. The V gene's germline CDR1 is WSHSY and CDR2 SAAADI. This CDR3 has 14 amino acids. This chain's CDR3 is CASSLGQEADTQYF. Here the CDR3 DNA reads TGCGCCAGCAGCCTAGGACAGGAGGCAGACACGCAGTATTTT.

To note about this clonotype: A read error may explain this, as a much larger clone is one base away. This sequence joins TRBV20-1 and TRBJ2-5; the match to TRBD2 covers 9 bases. There are 13 residues in the CDR3. Germline CDR1 and CDR2: DFQATT and SNEGSKA (reference sequence). The V segment lost 4 bases and the J segment 9 bases; nucleotides outside the gene matches: 9. CDR3 protein: CSANGSGGEPQYF. The DNA for the CDR3 is TGCAGTGCTAATGGTAGCGGGGGCGAGCCCCAGTACTTC.

This clonotype was recorded at least ten times. The V call is TRBV11-2, the J call TRBJ2-2; TRBD2 is a possible D gene (5 bases). CDR3 size: 16 residues. Trimming stripped 3 bases from V and 5 bases from J, with 16 bases between. Looked up from germline, CDR1 is SGHAT and CDR2 is FQNNGV. CDR3 sequence (DNA): TGTGCCAGCAGCTTGATGGCTAGCCTTCGAACCGGGGAGCTGTTTTTT. This translates into CASSLMASLRTGELFF.

This clonotype occurred a few times. This rearrangement joins TRBV7-3 to TRBJ1-1; D gene uncertain. The V gene's germline CDR1 is SGHTA and CDR2 FQGTGA. CDR3 size: 15 residues. Trimming took 5 bases from V and 1 from J, leaving 14 bases between them. CDR3 sequence: CASSPHGVGNTEAFF. As DNA, the CDR3 is TGTGCCAGCAGCCCCCACGGGGTTGGGAACACTGAAGCTTTCTTT.